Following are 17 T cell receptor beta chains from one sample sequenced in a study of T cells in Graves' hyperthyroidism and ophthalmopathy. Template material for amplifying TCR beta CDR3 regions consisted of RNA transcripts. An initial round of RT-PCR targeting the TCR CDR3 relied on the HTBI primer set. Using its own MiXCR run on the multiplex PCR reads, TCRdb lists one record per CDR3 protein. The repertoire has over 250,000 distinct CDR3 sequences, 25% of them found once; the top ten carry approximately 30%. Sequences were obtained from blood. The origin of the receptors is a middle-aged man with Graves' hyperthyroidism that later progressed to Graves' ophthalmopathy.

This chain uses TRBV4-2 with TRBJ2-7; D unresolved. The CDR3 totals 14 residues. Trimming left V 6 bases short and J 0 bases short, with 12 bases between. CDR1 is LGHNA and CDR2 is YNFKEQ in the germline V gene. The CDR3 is CASSLALGSYEQYF. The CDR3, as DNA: TGTGCCAGCAGTTTGGCCCTCGGCTCCTACGAGCAGTACTTC.

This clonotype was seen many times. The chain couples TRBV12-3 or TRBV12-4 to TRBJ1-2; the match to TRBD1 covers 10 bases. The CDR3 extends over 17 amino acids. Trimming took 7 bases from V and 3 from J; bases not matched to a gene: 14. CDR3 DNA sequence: TGTGCCAGCAATAATTACGGGAGGGACAGGGGTGACTATGGCTACACCTTC. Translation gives CASNNYGRDRGDYGYTF.

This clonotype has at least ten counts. CDR3 in DNA: TGTGCCAGCAGTTTTCGGAACCCTTCACGGGAGCAGTACTTC. Translated, it gives CASSFRNPSREQYF. The chain joins TRBV27 to TRBJ2-7; the D is unclear. V lost 3 bases, J lost 7 bases, and 16 bases lay in between. The CDR3 runs to 14 residues. Germline V gene data show CDR1 as MNHEY and CDR2 as SMNVEV (reference sequence).

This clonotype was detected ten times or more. The CDR3 spells CASSQGLHEQYF. The CDR3 DNA is TGTGCCAGCAGCCAAGGGTTACACGAGCAGTACTTC. This chain uses TRBV3-1 with TRBJ2-7, with no clear D. The ends were cut back, 1 base at V and 5 bases at J, with 6 bases in the middle. Germline loops: CDR1 LGHDT, CDR2 YNNKEL (reference sequence). The CDR3 covers 12 residues.

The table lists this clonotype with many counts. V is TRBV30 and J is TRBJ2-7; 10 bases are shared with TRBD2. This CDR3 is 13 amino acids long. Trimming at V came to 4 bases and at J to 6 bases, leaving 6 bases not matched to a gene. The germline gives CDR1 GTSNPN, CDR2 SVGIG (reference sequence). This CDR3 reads CAWKASGRGEQYF. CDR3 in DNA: TGTGCCTGGAAGGCTAGCGGGAGAGGCGAGCAGTACTTC.

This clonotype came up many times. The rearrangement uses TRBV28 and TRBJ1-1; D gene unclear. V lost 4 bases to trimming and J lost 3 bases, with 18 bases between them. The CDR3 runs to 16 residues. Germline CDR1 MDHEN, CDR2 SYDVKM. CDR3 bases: TGTGCCAGCAGTTCCCCTGCCGCGAGCGGCCACACTGAAGCTTTCTTT. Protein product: CASSSPAASGHTEAFF.

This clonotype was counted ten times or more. This CDR3 is CASSQEGWRGRSRETQYF. CDR3 DNA sequence: TGCGCCAGCAGCCAAGAGGGCTGGCGGGGCCGTAGCCGGGAGACCCAGTACTTC. The V gene is TRBV4-1, the J gene TRBJ2-5, with a tentative D call TRBD2 (6 bases). The length of the CDR3 is 18 residues. V was cut by 0 bases and J by 5 bases, with 22 bases left in between. The V gene's germline CDR1 is MGHRA and CDR2 YSYEKL.

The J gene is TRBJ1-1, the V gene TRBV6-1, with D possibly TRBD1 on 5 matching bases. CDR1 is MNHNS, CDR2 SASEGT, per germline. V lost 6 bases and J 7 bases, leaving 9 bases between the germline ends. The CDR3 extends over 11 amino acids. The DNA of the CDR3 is TGTGCCAGCAGGAGACAGCTTGAAGCTTTCTTT. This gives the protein CASRRQLEAFF.

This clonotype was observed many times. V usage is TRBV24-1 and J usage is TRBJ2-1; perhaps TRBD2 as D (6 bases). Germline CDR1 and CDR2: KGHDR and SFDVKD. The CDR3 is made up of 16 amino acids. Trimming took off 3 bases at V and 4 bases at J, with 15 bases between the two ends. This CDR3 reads CATSDTERDSYNEQFF. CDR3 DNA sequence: TGTGCCACCAGTGATACCGAACGGGACTCTTACAATGAGCAGTTCTTC.

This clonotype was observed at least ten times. The CDR3 sequence: CASSPMALNTGELFF. The CDR3 bases are TGTGCCAGCAGCCCGATGGCGCTAAACACCGGGGAGCTGTTTTTT. The chain recombines TRBV11-2 with TRBJ2-2, with no clear D. The V and J ends lost 5 bases and 2 bases respectively, with 12 bases between them. Germline CDR1 is SGHAT and CDR2 is FQNNGV. The CDR3 contains 15 residues.

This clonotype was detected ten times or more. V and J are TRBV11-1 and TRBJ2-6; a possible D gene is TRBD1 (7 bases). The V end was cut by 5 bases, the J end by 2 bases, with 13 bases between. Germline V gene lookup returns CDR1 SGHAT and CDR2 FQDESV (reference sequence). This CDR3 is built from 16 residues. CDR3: CASSPPGGPGANVLTF. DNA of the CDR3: TGTGCCAGCAGCCCACCAGGGGGGCCTGGGGCCAACGTCCTGACTTTC.

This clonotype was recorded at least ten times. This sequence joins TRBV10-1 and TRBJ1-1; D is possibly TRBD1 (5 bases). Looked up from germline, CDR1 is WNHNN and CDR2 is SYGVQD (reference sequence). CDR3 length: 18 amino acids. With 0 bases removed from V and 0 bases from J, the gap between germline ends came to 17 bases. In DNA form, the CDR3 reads TGCGCCAGCAGTGAGTCGTTATCGGGCATGGGGGTGAACACTGAAGCTTTCTTT. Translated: CASSESLSGMGVNTEAFF.

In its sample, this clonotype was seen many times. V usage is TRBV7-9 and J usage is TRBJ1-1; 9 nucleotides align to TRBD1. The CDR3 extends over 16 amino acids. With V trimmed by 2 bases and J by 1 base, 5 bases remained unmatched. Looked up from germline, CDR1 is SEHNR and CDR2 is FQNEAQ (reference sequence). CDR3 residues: CASSLMTGGPNTEAFF. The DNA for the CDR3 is TGTGCCAGCAGCTTAATGACAGGGGGGCCGAACACTGAAGCTTTCTTT.

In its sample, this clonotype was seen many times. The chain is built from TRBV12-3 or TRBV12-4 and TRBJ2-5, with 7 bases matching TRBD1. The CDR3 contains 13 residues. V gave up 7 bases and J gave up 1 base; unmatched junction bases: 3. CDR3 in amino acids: CASNPGGQETQYF. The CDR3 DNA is TGTGCCAGCAACCCAGGGGGCCAAGAGACCCAGTACTTC.

The CDR3 region has the DNA TGTGCCAGCAGCCAAGTGAGGGGTAACACTGAAGCTTTCTTT. This translates into CASSQVRGNTEAFF. The V and J genes are TRBV3-1 and TRBJ1-1, with a possible D match to TRBD1 (5 bases). Per the germline V gene, CDR1 is LGHDT and CDR2 is YNNKEL (reference sequence). The CDR3 runs to 14 residues. Between the trimmed V and J ends, which lost 1 base and 2 bases, there was a span of 8 bases.

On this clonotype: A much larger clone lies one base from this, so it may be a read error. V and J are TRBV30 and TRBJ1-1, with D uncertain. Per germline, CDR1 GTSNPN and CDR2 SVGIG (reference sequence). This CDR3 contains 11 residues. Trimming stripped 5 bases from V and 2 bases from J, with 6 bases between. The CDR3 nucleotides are TGTGCCTGGGGAGATAACACTGAAGCTTTCTTT. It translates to CAWGDNTEAFF.

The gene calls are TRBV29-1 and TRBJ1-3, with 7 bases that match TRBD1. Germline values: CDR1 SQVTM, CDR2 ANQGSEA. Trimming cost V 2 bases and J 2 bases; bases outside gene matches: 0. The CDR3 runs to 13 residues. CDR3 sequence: CSVERGPGNTIYF. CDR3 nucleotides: TGCAGCGTTGAAAGGGGGCCTGGAAACACCATATATTTT.